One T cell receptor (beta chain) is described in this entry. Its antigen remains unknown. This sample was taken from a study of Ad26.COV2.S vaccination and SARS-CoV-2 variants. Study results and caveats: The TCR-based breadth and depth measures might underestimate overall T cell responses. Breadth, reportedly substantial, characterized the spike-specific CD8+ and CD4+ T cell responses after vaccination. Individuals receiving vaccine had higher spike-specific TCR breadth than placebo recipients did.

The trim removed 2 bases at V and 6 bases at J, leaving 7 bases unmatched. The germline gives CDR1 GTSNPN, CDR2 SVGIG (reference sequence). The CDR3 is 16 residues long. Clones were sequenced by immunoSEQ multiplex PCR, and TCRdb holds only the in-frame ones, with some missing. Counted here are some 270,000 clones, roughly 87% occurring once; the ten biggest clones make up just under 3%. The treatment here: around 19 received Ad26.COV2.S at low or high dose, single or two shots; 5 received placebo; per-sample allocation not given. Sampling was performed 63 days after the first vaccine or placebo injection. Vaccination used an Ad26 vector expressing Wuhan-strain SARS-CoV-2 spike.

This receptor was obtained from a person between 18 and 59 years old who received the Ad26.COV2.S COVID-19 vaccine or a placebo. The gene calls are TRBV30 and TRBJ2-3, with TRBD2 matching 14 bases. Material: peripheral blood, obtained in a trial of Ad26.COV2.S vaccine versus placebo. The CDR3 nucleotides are TGTGCCTGGAGTCTTGGACTAGCGGGAGGTGGGGATACGCAGTATTTT. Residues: CAWSLGLAGGGDTQYF.